The rows below give T cell receptor beta chains drawn from one sample of a study of T cell repertoires in cytomegalovirus infection. TCRdb passed the reads through MiXCR, listing each CDR3 protein once. Seen here are 600,000 to 800,000 distinct CDR3 sequences, around 24% observed once, and the top ten hold approximately 8.2%. The sequencing sample was made of CD8+ T cells from PBMCs. These receptors all come from a human donor in good health (CMV status not recorded). Some clones in this sample may be carry-over from other donors' samples. Both conserved end residues are part of each CDR3. The order of the fields is J gene, V gene, CDR3 protein.

TRBJ2-1	TRBV6-2/TRBV6-3	CASRTWVSRGSYNEQFF
TRBJ2-1	TRBV12-5	CASGRTSGGSDGEQFF
TRBJ2-1	TRBV28	CASSVDLAGGYYNEQFF
TRBJ1-5	TRBV5-1	CASSLGEQTGFQPQHF
TRBJ1-1	TRBV20-1	CSARRRDTPQAEAFF
TRBJ1-5	TRBV2	CASSPSAGQPQHF
TRBJ1-6	TRBV7-9	CASSQGFPYNSPLHF
TRBJ2-1	TRBV6-5	CASNSGGTANEQFF
TRBJ2-3	TRBV28	CASSLVTTEVFLDTQYF
TRBJ2-2	TRBV5-5	CASSSGTRGELFF
TRBJ1-1	TRBV7-2	CASSTLSGHTEAFF
TRBJ2-1	TRBV5-8	CASRPLAGGLWEQFF
TRBJ2-5	TRBV6-2/TRBV6-3	CASSYLGGETQYF
TRBJ1-2	TRBV6-1	CASSEWGQANYGYTF
TRBJ2-3	TRBV7-3	CASSLSGSNTDTQYF
TRBJ1-2	TRBV28	CASMPRQDYSNSYGYTF
TRBJ2-1	TRBV28	CASSLDGNEQFF
TRBJ2-1	TRBV4-1	CASSQGLGIGEQFF
TRBJ1-1	TRBV7-6	CASSPGSEAFF
TRBJ2-3	TRBV14	CASSQAWGLADTQYF
TRBJ2-2	TRBV15	CATSREGGGTGELFF
TRBJ2-7	TRBV10-2	CASSLFREDEQYF
TRBJ2-7	TRBV7-8	CASSPEYGTGIDEQYF
TRBJ1-1	TRBV7-9	CASSSSPRGGDTEAFF
TRBJ1-2	TRBV20-1	CSARDPAANYGYTF
TRBJ2-3	TRBV7-6	CASSLDPPRVADTQYF
TRBJ2-4	TRBV5-6	CASSLSGENIQYF
TRBJ1-5	TRBV4-1	CASSQADSNQPQHF
TRBJ2-1	TRBV6-2/TRBV6-3	CASRRLAGGPYNEQFF
TRBJ2-2	TRBV7-6	CASGDRGLSGELFF
TRBJ1-1	TRBV28	CASSSHRGRNTEAFF
TRBJ2-1	TRBV7-9	CASSLTGGKNEQFF
TRBJ2-2	TRBV2	CATARGATTGELFF